This T cell receptor beta chain emerged from a study of vaccination and CD4 T cells after COVID-19. Study in general: Cultures acting as controls obtained a CEFX pool, an HIV-1 Nef pool, or no peptide.

Findings of the study overall: Convalescent patients' median share of reactive clones seen only post-vaccination was approximately 90%. There was no significant change from roughly 22 to 38 median reactive clonotypes.

The count of this clonotype is one. Its target is not known. Treatment in this sample: approximately nine-day PBMC culture with coronavirus spike peptide pools or control peptides (ViraFEST assay). Following expansion of antigen-specific T cells with peptide pools, ViraFEST then sequenced TCRs. Per the germline V gene, CDR1 is MNHEY and CDR2 is SMNVEV (reference sequence). The CDR3 extends over 15 amino acids. Trimming removed 7 bases at V and 4 bases at J, with 17 bases between. Sequenced with the Oncomine TCR Beta short-read assay was DNA taken from cultured CD4+ T cells. A single record per CDR3 protein comes from TCRdb applying MiXCR to the PCR reads. The repertoire includes about 9,700 distinct CDR3 sequences, 40% to 60% of them detected once, and about a fifth sits in the top ten.

This sequence joins TRBV27 and TRBJ2-1; no firm D call. Sequenced: CD4+ T cells from blood, cultured in vitro. This clonotype originated in a human donor who had recovered from COVID-19. The CDR3 protein is CASIRSTSRYNEQFF. The CDR3 nucleotides read TGTGCCAGCATACGGTCCACCTCGAGATACAATGAGCAGTTCTTC.